Sequencing of this T cell receptor beta chain was carried out in a study of blood T cell repertoires in COVID-19. Data came from immunoSEQ multiplex PCR; TCRdb stores just in-frame clones and leaves some out. The sample shows about 480,000 clones, about 88% of them seen only once. The V gene's germline CDR1 is SGHTA and CDR2 FQGTGA. Trimming left V 3 bases short and J 3 bases short, with 25 bases between. The CDR3 consists of 19 residues. The chain employs TRBV7-3 and TRBJ2-3; weak D call: TRBD1 (5 bases). This receptor was obtained from a woman in her forties or fifties with COVID-19, enrolled during active disease. Sequenced input: peripheral blood. The CDR3 DNA is TGTGCCAGCAGCTTGGGGCTGGTCAGGGATAGGGCACAGACAGATACGCAGTATTTT. Translating gives CASSLGLVRDRAQTDTQYF.